This TCR beta chain stems from a study of tumor-infiltrating lymphocytes in oesophageal squamous cell carcinoma. One entry per CDR3 protein results from TCRdb running MiXCR on the PCR reads. This sample yields 15,000 to 20,000 distinct CDR3 sequences, of which about 42% are seen a single time; over 15% belongs to the top ten. Germline assignment: CDR1 SGHNT and CDR2 YENEEA. Deletions cut 0 bases from V and 2 bases from J, with 24 bases between. This CDR3 comprises 20 residues. Material: normal esophageal tissue next to the tumor. This clonotype was obtained from a female donor with esophageal squamous cell carcinoma. This chain uses TRBV11-3 with TRBJ2-3, with a possible D match to TRBD2 (7 bases). The CDR3 is CASSLDLLRGGVFHTDTQYF. The DNA for the CDR3 is TGTGCCAGCAGCTTAGACTTACTTAGGGGGGGTGTCTTCCACACAGATACGCAGTATTTT.